In this sample, the clone carrying this T cell receptor (beta chain) turned up a few times. TCRdb re-called the RT-PCR reads through MiXCR, storing one row per CDR3 protein. The data hold roughly 230,000 distinct CDR3 sequences, with around an eighth observed a single time. These data come from a study of patients and donors after allogeneic stem cell transplantation. Input material: blood, either unsorted or a sorted T cell fraction (not recorded which). The TCR originated in a human donor who was either an allogeneic HSCT recipient or a stem cell or donor lymphocyte infusion donor (not recorded which). It is not recorded whose cells these are; they may come from a transplant donor.

Written as DNA, the CDR3 is TGTGCCAGCAGTTCCTCAGGGGCACAGCCCCAGCATTTT. Protein sequence: CASSSSGAQPQHF. The chain uses TRBV6-6 and TRBJ1-5, with TRBD1 as a possible D gene (6 bases). Trimming stripped 4 bases from V and 7 bases from J, with 11 bases between. The germline CDR1 and CDR2 sequences are MNHNY and SVGAGI (reference sequence). This CDR3 is built from 13 residues.